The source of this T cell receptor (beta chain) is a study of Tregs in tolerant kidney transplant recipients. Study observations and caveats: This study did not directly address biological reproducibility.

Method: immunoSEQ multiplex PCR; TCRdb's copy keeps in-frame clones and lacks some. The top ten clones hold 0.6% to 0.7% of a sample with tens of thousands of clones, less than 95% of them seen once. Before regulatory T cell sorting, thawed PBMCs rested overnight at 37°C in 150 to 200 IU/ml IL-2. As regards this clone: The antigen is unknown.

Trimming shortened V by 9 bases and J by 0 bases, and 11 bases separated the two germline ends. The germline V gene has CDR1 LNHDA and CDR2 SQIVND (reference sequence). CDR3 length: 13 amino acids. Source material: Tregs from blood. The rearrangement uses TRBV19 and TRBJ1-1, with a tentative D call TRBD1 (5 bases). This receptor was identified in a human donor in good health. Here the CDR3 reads CASGAAMNTEAFF. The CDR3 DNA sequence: TGTGCCAGCGGGGCAGCGATGAACACTGAAGCTTTCTTT.